The rows below give T cell receptor beta chains drawn from one sample of a study of T cell repertoires in cytomegalovirus infection. TCRdb re-derived calls from the reads in MiXCR, one entry per CDR3 protein. The data contain hundreds of thousands of distinct CDR3 sequences, roughly a third of them singletons. The sequenced material came from PBMCs. These receptors came from a human donor in good health (CMV status not recorded). Some clones in this sample may be carry-over from other donors' samples. CDR3s include the opening cysteine and the closing phenylalanine or tryptophan. The D gene is left open where the match is weak. A clone size is listed for some rows: how often the clone was seen (once, few, many), or a class if it is expanded.

clone_size	d_call	v_call	j_call	cdr3_nt	cdr3_aa
few	TRBD1	TRBV10-2	TRBJ2-3	TGCGCCAGCAGTCTAACAGGGGGCAGGAATACGCAGTATTTT	CASSLTGGRNTQYF
NA	NA	TRBV29-1	TRBJ1-1	TGCAGCGTTGATAGGGGCCCTAACACTGAAGCTTTCTTT	CSVDRGPNTEAFF
NA	NA	TRBV14	TRBJ2-3	TGTGCCAGCAGCCTCTGCGGGGGCGGTATCGGTACGCAGTATTTT	CASSLCGGGIGTQYF
many	NA	TRBV10-3	TRBJ2-7	TGTGCCATCAGTGTACGGGACTACGAGCAGTACTTC	CAISVRDYEQYF
few	TRBD1	TRBV7-6	TRBJ1-5	TGTGCCAGCAGCCCCGGGACAGGGGGAACCGGACCCCAGCATTTT	CASSPGTGGTGPQHF
NA	NA	TRBV18	TRBJ2-5	TGTGCCAGCTCACTCACCGGGAACCAAGAGACCCAGTACTTC	CASSLTGNQETQYF
NA	TRBD1	TRBV29-1	TRBJ1-2	TGCAGCGTTGGGACAGGGGATGGCTACACCTTC	CSVGTGDGYTF
once	TRBD1	TRBV28	TRBJ1-2	TGTTACAGCAGTACTATCCAGGGGGCGCGGGGCTACACCTTC	CYSSTIQGARGYTF
few	NA	TRBV4-1	TRBJ2-3	TGCGCCAGCAGCCAACTGGAAAGGAATACGCAGTATTTT	CASSQLERNTQYF
few	NA	TRBV6-2/TRBV6-3	TRBJ2-7	TGTGCCTCTCGGGGCTCCCACGAGCAGTACTTC	CASRGSHEQYF
few	TRBD1	TRBV5-5	TRBJ1-1	TGTGCCAGCAGGATCCAGGGGGGCTCTGAAGCTTTCTTT	CASRIQGGSEAFF
NA	TRBD2	TRBV6-1	TRBJ2-5	TGTGCCAGCAGTGATTATCCACAGGGACTAGCGGGAGGGCCAGTGAAGACCCAGTACTTC	CASSDYPQGLAGGPVKTQYF
once	TRBD1	TRBV20-1	TRBJ1-4	TGCAGTGCTAGTCCCTTTGCAGGGGGGGATGAAAAACTGTTTTTT	CSASPFAGGDEKLFF
NA	NA	TRBV30	TRBJ1-5	TGTGCCTGGAGTGGGGATAGCAATCAGCCCCAGCATTTT	CAWSGDSNQPQHF
NA	NA	TRBV7-4	TRBJ1-6	TGTGCCAGCGGCAGACCCTCCGATCCCCTCCACTTT	CASGRPSDPLHF
few	TRBD1	TRBV29-1	TRBJ1-1	TGCAGCGGCGAACCGGGACAGGGGAACACTGAAGCTTTCTTT	CSGEPGQGNTEAFF
NA	TRBD2	TRBV5-1	TRBJ2-7	TGCGCCAGCAGCCCTCGGACTAGCGGGCGGTCCTACGAGCAGTACTTC	CASSPRTSGRSYEQYF
NA	NA	TRBV12-5	TRBJ1-1	TGTGCTAGTGGTTTGAGGGCAGGGGACTTCCAAATCGGGCACACTGAAGCTTTCTTT	CASGLRAGDFQIGHTEAFF
NA	NA	TRBV27	TRBJ2-3	TGTGCCAGCAGTTCCCATTTTAAGGGTACGCAGTATTTT	CASSSHFKGTQYF
NA	NA	TRBV29-1	TRBJ1-5	TGCAGCGTTGCGGGGGGCTCTAGTCAGCCCCAGCATTTT	CSVAGGSSQPQHF
few	NA	TRBV27	TRBJ2-3	TGTGCCAGCAGTACGATAACCCCGACCACAGATACGCAGTATTTT	CASSTITPTTDTQYF
few	TRBD1	TRBV7-9	TRBJ2-7	TGTGCCAGCAGCAGGACAGGGCCGGGGGAGCAGTACTTC	CASSRTGPGEQYF
NA	TRBD1	TRBV12-3/TRBV12-4	TRBJ1-5	TGTGCCAGCAGCGAGGACAGGGGTGGCAATCAGCCCCAGCATTTT	CASSEDRGGNQPQHF
NA	TRBD1	TRBV7-8	TRBJ1-1	TGTGCCAGCAGCAAAGGGACAGCTGAAGCTTTCTTT	CASSKGTAEAFF
once	TRBD2	TRBV7-2	TRBJ2-7	TGTGCCAGCAGCACCACTAGCGGGAGTAAACAGTACTTC	CASSTTSGSKQYF
few	NA	TRBV27	TRBJ2-7	TGTGCCAGTCAACCCCCGGGACGGGGTACGAAGCAGTACTTC	CASQPPGRGTKQYF
many	NA	TRBV7-2	TRBJ2-1	TGTGCCAGCAGCTTAGTCGCCCTGTTGGGGGGGCAGGACAATGAGCAGTTCTTC	CASSLVALLGGQDNEQFF
many	NA	TRBV11-2	TRBJ2-3	TGTGCCAGCAGCTTCAATAGCGGCATGTTTGATACGCAGTATTTT	CASSFNSGMFDTQYF
NA	NA	TRBV29-1	TRBJ2-7	TGCAGCGTTGAGGGAATAGGGGTCTACGAGCAGTACTTC	CSVEGIGVYEQYF
NA	NA	TRBV7-9	TRBJ1-4	TGTGCCAGCAGCATTTCGACATCAACTAATGAAAAACTGTTTTTT	CASSISTSTNEKLFF
few	TRBD1	TRBV19	TRBJ2-1	TGTGCCAGTAGTATAGTAGGGACAGGGGGCTCTTACAATGAGCAGTTCTTC	CASSIVGTGGSYNEQFF
few	NA	TRBV19	TRBJ1-1	TGTGCCAGTAGTTCCCAGACCAATATGAACACTGAAGCTTTCTTT	CASSSQTNMNTEAFF
NA	TRBD2	TRBV6-4	TRBJ2-2	TGTGCCAGCAGTGAGCGGGAGCCCGGGGAGCTGTTTTTT	CASSEREPGELFF
NA	TRBD1	TRBV10-3	TRBJ1-2	TGTGCCAGCAGTGACCACCAAACAAGGGACAGGGGGCGACGGGGCATCCTCTATGGCTACACCTTC	CASSDHQTRDRGRRGILYGYTF
few	TRBD2	TRBV28	TRBJ2-5	TGTGCCAGCAGCGGGGGGGCCGTGGGAGAGACCCAGTACTTC	CASSGGAVGETQYF
few	TRBD1	TRBV28	TRBJ1-2	TGTGCCAGCAGTATCCCTTGGACAGGGGCGAAGGATGGCTACACCTTC	CASSIPWTGAKDGYTF
NA	NA	TRBV6-6	TRBJ1-1	TGTGCCAGCAGTTACTTGTTTGGGGGGTCTGGCACTGAAGCTTTCTTT	CASSYLFGGSGTEAFF
NA	NA	TRBV7-4	TRBJ2-5	TGTGCCAGCAGCTTATCCCGTCGGGGGATTTGGACAGCAAACCTAGAGACCCAGTACTTC	CASSLSRRGIWTANLETQYF
NA	TRBD1	TRBV5-1	TRBJ1-2	TGCGCCAGCAGCTGGGAGAAGACAGGGGCAGCTAACTATGGCTACACCTTC	CASSWEKTGAANYGYTF
once	TRBD1	TRBV20-1	TRBJ1-1	TGCAGGGCGGACAGGGGGACTGAAGCTTTCTTT	CRADRGTEAFF
few	NA	TRBV24-1	TRBJ2-1	TGTGCCACCAGTGATCCTGGCCGGGAGTCGAGCTCCTACAATGAGCAGTTCTTC	CATSDPGRESSSYNEQFF
few	NA	TRBV6-5	TRBJ1-5	TGTGCCACCCGGGCGGGGGCATTCTCATGGGGGCAGCCCCAGCATTTT	CATRAGAFSWGQPQHF
NA	TRBD1	TRBV20-1	TRBJ1-6	TGCAGTGCTCGGACCGGGACAGGGCATTCACCCCTCCACTTT	CSARTGTGHSPLHF